A single sample is the source of the 6 T cell receptor beta chains below, sequenced in a study of technical replicates of blood from a handful of donors. The assay was immunoSEQ multiplex PCR, and TCRdb's table has in-frame clones only and misses some. The table has roughly 85,000 clones, approximately 95% seen once. Sample: T cells isolated from PBMCs. Receptors were obtained from a human donor in good health.

The chain combines TRBV5-4 with TRBJ2-5; tentative D call: TRBD1 (6 bases). Trimming took 4 bases from V and 1 from J, leaving 8 bases between them. The CDR3 runs to 13 residues. Germline V lookup: CDR1 SGHNT, CDR2 YYREEE (reference sequence). CDR3 residues: CASSPQGQETQYF. The CDR3 coding sequence is TGTGCCAGCAGCCCACAGGGCCAAGAGACCCAGTACTTC.

V is TRBV5-6 and J is TRBJ2-7; 11 positions match TRBD1. V was clipped by 4 bases and J by 5 bases; unmatched bases: 8. Looked up from germline, CDR1 is SGHDT and CDR2 is YYEEEE. There are 15 residues in the CDR3. CDR3 residues: CASSPNRTGGDEQYF. The CDR3 region has the DNA TGTGCCAGCAGCCCCAATCGGACAGGGGGCGACGAGCAGTACTTC.

The chain couples TRBV10-3 to TRBJ2-7, with TRBD1 matching 9 bases. The CDR3 sequence is 14 residues long. CDR1 and CDR2 from the germline V gene are ENHRY and SYGVKD. V dropped 10 bases and J dropped 7; count of bases not matched to a gene: 14. The CDR3, as DNA: TGTGCCACCCTTTCCGGGGACAGGGCTGTTGAGCAGTACTTC. Its translation: CATLSGDRAVEQYF.

The V call is TRBV19, the J call TRBJ1-2; TRBD1 agrees at 9 bases. Germline V gene sequence: CDR1 LNHDA, CDR2 SQIVND (reference sequence). V lost 4 bases and J lost 2; bases outside the gene matches: 5. The CDR3 length is 15 residues. The CDR3 sequence is CASSNTGGANYGYTF. CDR3 nucleotides: TGTGCCAGTAGTAACACAGGGGGCGCGAACTATGGCTACACCTTC.

The chain joins TRBV7-9 to TRBJ1-2, with 7 bases fitting TRBD1. V trimming: 5 bases; J trimming: 2 bases; junction bases outside the gene matches: 5. Germline loops: CDR1 SEHNR, CDR2 FQNEAQ (reference sequence). The CDR3 consists of 14 residues. CDR3 DNA: TGTGCCAGCAGCCCGACAGGGTCGAACTATGGCTACACCTTC. It specifies CASSPTGSNYGYTF. Full variable domain (outside the CDR3, taken from reference TRBV7-9 and TRBJ1-2): DTGVSQNPRHKITKRGQNVTFRCDPISEHNRLYWYRQTLGQGPEFLTYFQNEAQLEKSRLLSDRFSAERPKGSFSTLEIQRTEQGDSAMYLCASSPTGSNYGYTFGSGTRLTVV.

V is TRBV11-3 and J is TRBJ2-7; TRBD2 matches at 9 bases. The CDR3 has 15 residues. The germline CDR1 and CDR2 sequences are SGHNT and YENEEA. The V and J ends lost 6 bases and 0 bases, in that order; junction bases with no gene match: 6. The CDR3 nucleotides read TGTGCCAGCAGAGCGACTAGCGGTTTCTCCTACGAGCAGTACTTC. Translated, it gives CASRATSGFSYEQYF. Full variable domain (outside the CDR3, taken from reference TRBV11-3 and TRBJ2-7): EAGVVQSPRYKIIEKKQPVAFWCNPISGHNTLYWYLQNLGQGPELLIRYENEEAVDDSQLPKDRFSAERLKGVDSTLKIQPAELGDSAVYLCASRATSGFSYEQYFGPGTRLTVT.